Here is one TCR beta chain with its context. Its antigen remains undetermined. No base qualities exist here, and no much larger clone lies one base off it. The source of the sample is a study of Ad26.COV2.S vaccination and SARS-CoV-2 variants (dated by TCRdb to about 2021). About the study as a whole: Vaccine-arm donors were drawn from COV1001, a multicentre, randomized, double-blind, placebo-controlled phase I-IIa trial of Ad26.COV2.S in healthy adults. Investigators did not know the trial group allocation while performing experiments and assessing outcomes. Participants in the trial were split at random into five groups of five each, receiving low-dose or high-dose Ad26.COV2.S once or twice, or else placebo on both occasions. Dosing of Ad26.COV2.S was intramuscular, at either 5x10^10 or 1x10^11 viral particles, delivered as one shot or as two shots spaced 56 days apart. A total of around 32 samples were included in the TCR-sequenced set, comprising roughly 20 Ad26.COV2.S vaccine recipients, 5 placebo recipients and 8 SARS-CoV-2 convalescent individuals. TCRbeta repertoire sequencing was used to assess the specificity and breadth of SARS-CoV-2-reactive T cell receptors after Ad26.COV2.S vaccination. The paper as a whole reports these results and caveats: After vaccination, substantial breadth of spike-specific CD8+ and CD4+ T cell responses was reported. Ad26.COV2.S recipients had higher spike-specific TCR breadth than placebo recipients (P = 0.0014). The study was not powered for comparison of responses between vaccine doses or regimens. Vaccine and placebo recipients had similar non-spike TCR breadth, a finding consistent with the vaccine containing only spike. The authors noted that the TCR breadth and depth analyses may have underestimated total T cell responses.

According to the germline V gene, CDR1 reads MGHRA and CDR2 reads YSYEKL. Cut back by 0 bases and 0 bases, the V and J ends lie 11 bases apart. From its cysteine to its phenylalanine, the CDR3 spans 17 amino acids. Just the 51-base CDR3 DNA is kept, in frame starting at base 1. The treatment or condition label, as the study defines it: some 20 received Ad26.COV2.S at low or high dose, single or two shots; several received placebo; per-sample allocation not given. Repertoires of vaccine and placebo recipients were sequenced from samples taken on day 63 after the first injection. Between 29 July and 7 August 2020, Cohort 1b enrolled 25 adults aged 18-55 years at one site in Boston, USA. Ad26.COV2.S was a replication-incompetent adenovirus type 26 vector expressing a prefusion-stabilized SARS-CoV-2 spike protein from the original Wuhan strain. TCRbeta CDR3 regions were sequenced with the immunoSEQ Assay. After extraction, genomic DNA underwent amplification by bias-controlled multiplex PCR, followed by high-throughput sequencing. In the authors' own workflow: To quantify the absolute abundance of every unique TCRbeta CDR3 region, sequences were collapsed and filtered. T cell fraction was estimated by normalizing TCRbeta template counts to usable DNA, which was measured by amplifying reference genes present in all nucleated cells. Repertoire TCRs were annotated as SARS-CoV-2-specific by exact matching of V gene, CDR3 amino acid sequence and J gene to a known reactive TCR set. The reference SARS-CoV-2 TCR set was obtained from MIRA and was filtered for enrichment in COVID-19-positive ImmuneCODE repertoires, whereby public or cross-reactive TCRs were removed. Using the MIRA antigens, annotated TCRs were further analysed by specific ORF or by position within an ORF. Breadth was defined as the number of annotated unique rearrangements divided by the total number of unique productive rearrangements, and depth was defined as the summed frequency of the annotated unique rearrangements. TCR breadth was compared between groups using two-sided Wilcoxon rank-sum tests. Drawn from immuneACCESS, this table holds only the in-frame rearrangements with V and J called that TCRdb kept. Clones are partly lost; checked studies trace under half to an unresolved V gene and leave the rest unexplained. The V and J calls and clone size come from that table; D and trimming were worked out from the DNA. In all, the sample holds approximately 420,000 clones, and approximately 88% of those were seen once. The ten most abundant clones make up less than 4.5% of the sample.

Sequencing was performed on peripheral blood, taken in a trial of Ad26.COV2.S vaccine versus placebo. This sequence uses TRBV4-1 and TRBJ2-2, with no confidently assigned D gene. The receptor's source is a person between 18 and 65 years old who received the Ad26.COV2.S COVID-19 vaccine or a placebo. The CDR3 region has the sequence CASSQDPGGSNTGELFF. The DNA sequence is given as TGCGCCAGCAGCCAAGATCCAGGTGGGTCGAACACCGGGGAGCTGTTTTTT.